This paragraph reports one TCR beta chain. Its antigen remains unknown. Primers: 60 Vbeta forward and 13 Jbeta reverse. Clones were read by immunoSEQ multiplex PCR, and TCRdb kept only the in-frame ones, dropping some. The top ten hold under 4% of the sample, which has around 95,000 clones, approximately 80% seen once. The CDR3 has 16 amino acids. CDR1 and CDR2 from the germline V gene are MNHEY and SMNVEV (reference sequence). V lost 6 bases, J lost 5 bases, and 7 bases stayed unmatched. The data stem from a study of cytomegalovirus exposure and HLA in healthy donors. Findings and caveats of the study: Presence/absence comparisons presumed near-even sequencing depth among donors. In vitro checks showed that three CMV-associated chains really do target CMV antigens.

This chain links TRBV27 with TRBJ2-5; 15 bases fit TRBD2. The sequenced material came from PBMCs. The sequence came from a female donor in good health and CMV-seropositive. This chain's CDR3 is CASRTGTSGGWETQYF. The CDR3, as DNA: TGTGCCAGCAGGACCGGGACTAGCGGGGGGTGGGAGACCCAGTACTTC.